This T cell receptor (beta chain) was obtained from a study of PD-1 blockade in mismatch repair-deficient tumors. Notes on the study in general: After pembrolizumab, tumor-resident clones rose rapidly, then generally contracted before radiologic responses.

The CDR3 has 21 residues. Germline CDR1 LNHDA, CDR2 SQIVND (reference sequence). V was pared by 0 bases and J by 0 bases, with 16 bases of the junction left unmatched. Libraries were prepared by immunoSEQ multiplex PCR; TCRdb keeps only in-frame clonotypes and omits some of them. The sample records over 30,000 clones, 65% to 85% being singletons. This clone was observed a single time. Its antigen is not known. Mismatch repair deficiency was confirmed in all patients, by PCR or immunohistochemistry. TCR sequencing covered a few patients who responded to pembrolizumab. This specimen consisted of PBMCs, obtained 6 weeks after starting pembrolizumab. This chain links TRBV19 with TRBJ1-5; 8 nucleotides agree with TRBD1. The sequence was obtained from an adult with mismatch repair-deficient cancer. The CDR3 sequence: CASSIDRLGQGSFYSNQPQHF. The CDR3 nucleotides read TGTGCCAGTAGTATAGATCGACTCGGACAGGGAAGCTTCTATAGCAATCAGCCCCAGCATTTT.